This TCR beta chain was obtained from a study of T cells after yellow fever vaccination (dated by TCRdb to between 2018 and 2020). Turning to the overall study: The SMART-Seq v4 Ultra Low Input RNA kit was used to prepare libraries from fractions with low cell numbers. To follow T-cell clones before and after primary and booster YFV17D yellow fever vaccination, bulk TCR alpha and beta repertoires were sequenced over time. Blood was collected at multiple timepoints before and after primary and secondary immunization, and bulk PBMC replicates and cell subsets were isolated. Two healthy male donors made up the cohort, one aged 18 to 30 years and the other aged 30 to 40 years.

CDR1 and CDR2 are read off the germline V gene as SGHRS and YFSETQ. The CDR3 contains 15 residues, cysteine and phenylalanine counted. Kept here is only the CDR3 DNA, which spans 45 bases and is read in frame from base 1. V loses 4 bases, J loses 1 base, and the germline ends lie 14 bases apart. Explained via the paper, the treatment or condition label denotes: live attenuated yellow fever vaccine strain. At each blood-draw timepoint, two biological replicates of bulk PBMCs were obtained. PBMCs were isolated from peripheral blood using a standard Ficoll-Paque protocol. RNA was extracted with TriZol from bulk PBMCs, CD4 and CD8 fractions, and dextramer-positive and dextramer-negative fractions. TCRdb names Illumina NovaSeq 6000 as the instrument used. Synthesis of TCR cDNA relied on 5'RACE template switching, a step that introduced a universal primer site along with unique molecular identifiers. Priming of cDNA synthesis was performed from both the TCR alpha and TCR beta constant segments. Two PCR steps were used to amplify libraries, with sample barcodes and sequencing adapters being added in the second step. Libraries were sequenced on Illumina HiSeq 2500 (2x100 bp) or NovaSeq (2x150 bp). The study's processing was this. Reads were demultiplexed and collapsed into UMI consensus sequences with MIGEC, and V(D)J alignment was performed with MiXCR. Using edgeR on replicate PBMC samples, clonotypes were called vaccine-responding if FDR was below 0.01 and the log2 fold change was above 5 up to day 15. CD4 or CD8 identity was assigned to each bulk clonotype according to whether the clonotype was present at higher abundance in the sequenced CD4 repertoire or the sequenced CD8 repertoire. In-frame beta chains were kept once TCRdb had trimmed the public reads at Q25 with fastp and called clones with MiXCR. Rows are combined by CDR3 protein, so each entry shows the most common genes and DNA. The authors' filters were not applied to this entry. The sample profile shows hundreds of thousands of distinct CDR3 sequences; less than 4.5% of them were found once. The ten largest clones add up to 23% of the sample.

The paper's findings and limits, for the study overall: The study included only two donors, which limits how far the findings can be generalized. A small share of clonotypes was detected in both CD4 and CD8 compartments, with the overlap likely arising from convergent recombination. FACS-sorted repertoires could contain abundant contaminating clonotypes from the bulk population, so computational filtering was required. The secondary T-cell response was found to be weaker but faster than the primary response, with a peak reached on day 5 rather than on day 15. Most clones expanded after primary vaccination were re-detected after the booster (around 96% of CD4 and roughly 85% of CD8), suggesting broad memory maintenance.

In this sample, this clonotype turned up many times. It lacks a known antigen. The sample holds no much larger clone one base away, and base qualities are not on file. This specimen was PBMCs, taken on the day of the yellow fever booster vaccination. The rearrangement combines TRBV5-1 with TRBJ1-1; possibly the D gene is TRBD1, per 5 matching bases. The source is a man between 18 and 29 years old who received the YFV17D yellow fever vaccine. Here is the DNA: TGCGCCAGCAGCCCAGGGAATCCCGCGAACACTGAAGCTTTCTTT. It specifies CASSPGNPANTEAFF. The entire variable domain, with the stretches around the CDR3 drawn from the reference TRBV5-1 and TRBJ1-1 proteins, is KAGVTQTPRYLIKTRGQQVTLSCSPISGHRSVSWYQQTPGQGLQFLFEYFSETQRNKGNFPGRFSGRQFSNSRSEMNVSTLELGDSALYLCASSPGNPANTEAFFGQGTRLTVV.